The sample holds many counts of the clone carrying this TCR beta chain. The source of the sample is a study of neurological immune-mediated disorders. MiXCR, applied by TCRdb to the 5' RACE reads, yields one record per CDR3 protein. The repertoire holds around 41,000 distinct CDR3 sequences, with about 15% as singletons. The germline V and J ends were trimmed by 1 base and 0 bases, with 9 bases remaining between them. CDR1 and CDR2 (germline): SGHVS, FNYEAQ. The CDR3 sequence is 15 residues long. The sequencing input was CD4+ T cells from blood. This chain connects TRBV7-6 to TRBJ2-5; the D is unclear. This TCR was sampled from a woman aged 55-70 years with HTLV-1-associated myelopathy (HAM/TSP). The DNA of the CDR3 is TGTGCCAGCAGCTTAGAAAGCGAGCACCAAGAGACCCAGTACTTC. This translates into CASSLESEHQETQYF.